These 14 T cell receptor beta chains share one sample of origin, sequenced in a study of T cell responses to AZD1222 COVID-19 vaccine. The protocol was immunoSEQ multiplex PCR, while the TCRdb copy is restricted to in-frame clones and leaves out a portion. The data show about 130,000 clones, 75% to 90% seen once. Sequences were derived from peripheral blood, sampled on day 0 of AZD1222 vaccination. Receptors originate from an adult in good health.

This chain joins TRBV29-1 and TRBJ2-3; TRBD1 matches at 9 bases. The CDR3 is 15 residues long. The ends lost 6 bases at V and 3 bases at J; junction bases unmatched: 10. In germline, CDR1 is SQVTM, CDR2 ANQGSEA. In DNA, the CDR3 is TGCAGCGTAGGACCCGGGACAGGGTTTACAGATACGCAGTATTTT. Its translation is CSVGPGTGFTDTQYF.

This chain links TRBV6-5 with TRBJ2-7, with D tentatively TRBD1 (5 bases). V shed 6 bases and J shed 3 bases, with 12 bases lying between them. Germline V lookup: CDR1 MNHEY, CDR2 SVGAGI. CDR3 length equals 13 residues. CDR3 DNA sequence: TGTGCCAGCAGCAAAGGGCAGGGCTACGAGCAGTACTTC. The encoded protein is CASSKGQGYEQYF.

The chain joins TRBV29-1 to TRBJ1-1; a weak D match, TRBD1 (5 bases). CDR3 size: 13 residues. CDR1 is SQVTM and CDR2 is ANQGSEA in the germline V gene. Trimming removed 2 bases from V and 2 bases from J, with 9 bases in between. The CDR3 sequence: CSVERDFNTEAFF. CDR3 coding DNA: TGCAGCGTTGAAAGGGACTTTAACACTGAAGCTTTCTTT. Complete variable domain (other parts from reference TRBV29-1 and TRBJ1-1): SAVISQKPSRDICQRGTSLTIQCQVDSQVTMMFWYRQQPGQSLTLIATANQGSEATYESGFVIDKFPISRPNLTFSTLTVSNMSPEDSSIYLCSVERDFNTEAFFGQGTRLTVV.

The gene calls are TRBV7-3 and TRBJ1-2; D call uncertain. CDR3 size: 16 residues. Germline CDR1 reads SGHTA; CDR2 reads FQGTGA. The V and J ends lost 1 base and 0 bases respectively, with 12 bases between them. Written as DNA, the CDR3 is TGTGCCAGCAGCTTAAATCCTCACAAAGCTAACTATGGCTACACCTTC. Its protein is CASSLNPHKANYGYTF.

This clone was counted a single time. V is TRBV7-8 and J is TRBJ2-3; no definite D call. The germline CDR1 and CDR2 sequences are SGHVS and FQNEAQ. V lost 5 bases and J 0 bases, leaving 12 bases between the germline ends. The CDR3 totals 15 residues. Here the CDR3 reads CASSRIATSTDTQYF. CDR3 nucleotide sequence: TGTGCCAGCAGCCGAATAGCCACTAGCACAGATACGCAGTATTTT.

The chain links TRBV12-3 or TRBV12-4 to TRBJ1-3, with D unresolved. V dropped 6 bases and J dropped 8 bases, with 14 bases sitting between them. This CDR3 comprises 13 residues. This chain's CDR3 is CASSPYGRDTIYF. The CDR3 DNA reads TGTGCCAGCAGCCCATACGGGAGAGACACCATATATTTT.

This clone came up a few times. The chain uses TRBV3-1 (or the pseudogene TRBV3-2) and TRBJ1-5; no definite D call. V was trimmed by 2 bases and J by 0 bases, leaving 8 bases between them. This CDR3 comprises 15 residues. Germline CDR1 is LGHDT and CDR2 is YNNKEL (reference sequence). The CDR3 DNA reads as TGTGCCAGCAGCCAAAGTGAGACTAGCAATCAGCCCCAGCATTTT. It yields the protein CASSQSETSNQPQHF.

The chain combines TRBV24-1 with TRBJ2-2; D remains ambiguous. Trimming left V 5 bases short and J 4 bases short, with 4 bases between. The CDR3 consists of 12 residues. The germline V gene has CDR1 KGHDR and CDR2 SFDVKD. CDR3 residues: CATSATTGELFF. CDR3 sequence (DNA): TGTGCCACCAGTGCCACCACCGGGGAGCTGTTTTTT.

This chain uses TRBV15 with TRBJ1-2; D uncertain. The germline V gene has CDR1 LNHNV and CDR2 YYDKDF (reference sequence). This CDR3 has 14 residues. V shed 4 bases and J shed 8 bases, with 17 bases lying between them. For the CDR3, the DNA is TGTGCCACCAGCATAGAGACCCGTTCGGGGGGCTACACCTTC. Its translation: CATSIETRSGGYTF.

This clone is a singleton in its sample. The gene calls are TRBV7-3 and TRBJ2-2, with no clear D. In germline, CDR1 is SGHTA, CDR2 FQGTGA. Between the trimmed V and J ends, which lost 4 bases and 6 bases, there was a span of 9 bases. The CDR3 has 13 residues. The CDR3 is CASSSGGSGELFF. In nucleotides, the CDR3 is TGTGCCAGCAGCTCGGGTGGCTCCGGGGAGCTGTTTTTT.

The rearrangement uses TRBV7-3 and TRBJ2-5; possibly TRBD1 for D (5 bases). Germline loops: CDR1 SGHTA, CDR2 FQGTGA. V shed 3 bases and J shed 2 bases, with 7 bases lying between them. The CDR3 has 13 residues. CDR3 in DNA: TGTGCCAGCAGCTTGGGGCAGCAAGAGACCCAGTACTTC. Its protein is CASSLGQQETQYF.

J is TRBJ2-1 and V is TRBV9; 8 bases align to TRBD2. This CDR3 has 14 residues. V was pared by 4 bases and J by 5 bases, with 5 bases of the junction left unmatched. Per germline, CDR1 SGDLS and CDR2 YYNGEE. CDR3 sequence reads: CASSITSGNNEQFF. The CDR3 DNA reads TGTGCCAGCAGCATCACTAGCGGAAACAATGAGCAGTTCTTC.

The chain combines TRBV6-5 with TRBJ1-1; D remains ambiguous. Trimming cost V 6 bases and J 10 bases, with 12 bases left between them. CDR3 size: 11 residues. Germline V CDR1 and CDR2: MNHEY, SVGAGI. The CDR3 is CASRDPGGAFF. The CDR3 nucleotides are TGTGCCAGCAGAGACCCCGGCGGAGCTTTCTTT.

The chain employs TRBV9 and TRBJ2-3, with unresolved D. V was clipped by 0 bases and J by 0 bases, with 14 bases between them. The V gene's germline CDR1 is SGDLS and CDR2 YYNGEE. The CDR3 length is 17 residues. The CDR3 loop is CASSVGTIYTSTDTQYF. For the CDR3, the DNA is TGTGCCAGCAGCGTAGGCACCATTTATACTAGCACAGATACGCAGTATTTT.